The clone carrying this T cell receptor beta chain has a single count. Time point noted: peripheral blood 6 weeks after treatment start. The data belong to a study of PD-L1 blockade in urothelial cancer. Assay used: immunoSEQ multiplex PCR; TCRdb lists only in-frame clones, some missing. This sample yields some 31,000 clones, of which approximately 80% are seen a single time; about 3.7% belongs to the top ten. The receptor's source is a man between 65 and 79 years old with urothelial cancer. The input for sequencing was PBMCs, taken around atezolizumab (anti-PD-L1) treatment.

The CDR3 region has the DNA TGTGCCAGCAGTTTTTCAACGCCGCGTGGGGCCAACGTCCTGACTTTC. It is translated as CASSFSTPRGANVLTF. The gene calls are TRBV27 and TRBJ2-6; the D is unclear. The CDR3 has 16 amino acids. With 3 bases removed from V and 3 bases from J, the gap between germline ends came to 12 bases. Per germline, CDR1 MNHEY and CDR2 SMNVEV (reference sequence).